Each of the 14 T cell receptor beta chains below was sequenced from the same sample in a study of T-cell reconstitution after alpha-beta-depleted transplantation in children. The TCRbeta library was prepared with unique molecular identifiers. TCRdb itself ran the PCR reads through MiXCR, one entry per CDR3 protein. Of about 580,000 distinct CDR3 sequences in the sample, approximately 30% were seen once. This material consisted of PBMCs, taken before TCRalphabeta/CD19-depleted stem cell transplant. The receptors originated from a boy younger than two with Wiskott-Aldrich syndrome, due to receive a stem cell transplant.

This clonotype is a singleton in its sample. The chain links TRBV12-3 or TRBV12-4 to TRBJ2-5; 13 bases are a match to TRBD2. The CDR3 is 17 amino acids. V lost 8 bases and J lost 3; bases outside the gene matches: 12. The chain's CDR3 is CASGTIMGLAGKETQYF. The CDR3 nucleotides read TGTGCCAGCGGGACGATAATGGGACTAGCGGGAAAAGAGACCCAGTACTTC.

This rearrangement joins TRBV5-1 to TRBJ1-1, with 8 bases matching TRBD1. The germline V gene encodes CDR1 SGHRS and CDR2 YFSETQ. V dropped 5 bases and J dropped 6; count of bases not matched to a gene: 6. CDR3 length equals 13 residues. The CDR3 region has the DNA TGCGCCAGCAGAGAAACAGGGGGGGCTGAAGCTTTCTTT. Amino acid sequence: CASRETGGAEAFF.

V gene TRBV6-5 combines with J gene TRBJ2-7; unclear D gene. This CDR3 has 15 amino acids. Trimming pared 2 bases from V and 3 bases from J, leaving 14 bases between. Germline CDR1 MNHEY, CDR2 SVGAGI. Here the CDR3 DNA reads TGTGCCAGCAGTTACGGGCCCGTATTCGACTACGAGCAGTACTTC. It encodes CASSYGPVFDYEQYF.

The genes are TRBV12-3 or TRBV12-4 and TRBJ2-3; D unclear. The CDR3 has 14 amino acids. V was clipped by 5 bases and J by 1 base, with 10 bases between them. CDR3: CASSTTWGTDTQYF. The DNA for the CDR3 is TGTGCCAGCAGTACGACCTGGGGCACAGATACGCAGTATTTT.

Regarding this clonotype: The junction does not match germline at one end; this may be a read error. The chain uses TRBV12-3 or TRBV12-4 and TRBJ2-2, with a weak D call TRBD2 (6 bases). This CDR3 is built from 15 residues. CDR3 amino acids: CASSLLGGDTGEVFF. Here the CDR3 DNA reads TGTGCCAGCAGTTTACTCGGGGGTGACACCGGGGAGGTGTTTTTT.

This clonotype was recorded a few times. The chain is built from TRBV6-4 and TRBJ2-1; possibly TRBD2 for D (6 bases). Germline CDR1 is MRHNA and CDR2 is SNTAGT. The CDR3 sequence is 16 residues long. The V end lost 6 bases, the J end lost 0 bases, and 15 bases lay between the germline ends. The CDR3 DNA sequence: TGTGCCAGCAGCCCGATGTTCGGGAGCTCCTACAATGAGCAGTTCTTC. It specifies CASSPMFGSSYNEQFF.

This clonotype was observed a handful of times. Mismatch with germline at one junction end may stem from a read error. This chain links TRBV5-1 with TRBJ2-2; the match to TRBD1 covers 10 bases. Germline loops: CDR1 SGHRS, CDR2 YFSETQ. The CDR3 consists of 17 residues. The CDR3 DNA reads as TGCGCCAGCAGATTGGTGATCGGGACAGGGGACACCGGGGAGCTGTTTTTT. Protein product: CASRLVIGTGDTGELFF.

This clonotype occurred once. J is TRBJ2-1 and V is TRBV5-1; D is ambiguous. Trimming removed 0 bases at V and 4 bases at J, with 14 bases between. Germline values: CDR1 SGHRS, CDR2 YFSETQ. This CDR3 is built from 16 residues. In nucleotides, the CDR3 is TGCGCCAGCAGCTTGGGACTGACGGGTCGTTACAATGAGCAGTTCTTC. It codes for CASSLGLTGRYNEQFF.

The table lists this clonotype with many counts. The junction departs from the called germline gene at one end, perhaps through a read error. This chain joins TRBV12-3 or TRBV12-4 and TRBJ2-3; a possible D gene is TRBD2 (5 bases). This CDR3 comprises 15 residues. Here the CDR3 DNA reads TGTGCCAGCAGCTTAGTGGGAGCAAGCACAGATACGCAGTATTTT. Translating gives CASSLVGASTDTQYF.

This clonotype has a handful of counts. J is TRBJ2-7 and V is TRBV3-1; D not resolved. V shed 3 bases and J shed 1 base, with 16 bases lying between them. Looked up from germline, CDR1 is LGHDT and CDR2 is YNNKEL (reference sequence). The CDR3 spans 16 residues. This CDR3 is CASSHHLGRSSYEQYF. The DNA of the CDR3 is TGTGCCAGCAGCCATCACCTAGGACGTTCTTCCTACGAGCAGTACTTC.

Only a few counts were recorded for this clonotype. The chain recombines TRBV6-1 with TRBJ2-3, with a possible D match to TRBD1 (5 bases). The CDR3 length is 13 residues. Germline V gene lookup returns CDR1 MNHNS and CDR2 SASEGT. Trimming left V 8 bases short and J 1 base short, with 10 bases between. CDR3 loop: CASQGFGTDTQYF. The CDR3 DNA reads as TGTGCCAGCCAGGGTTTCGGCACAGATACGCAGTATTTT.

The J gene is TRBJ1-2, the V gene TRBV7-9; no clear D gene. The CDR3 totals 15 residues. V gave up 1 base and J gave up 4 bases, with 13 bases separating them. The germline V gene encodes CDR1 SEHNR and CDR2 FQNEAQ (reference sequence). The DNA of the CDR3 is TGTGCCAGCAGCTTAGATACGGGGTTCTCCTATGGCTACACCTTC. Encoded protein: CASSLDTGFSYGYTF. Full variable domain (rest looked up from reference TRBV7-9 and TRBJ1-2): DTGVSQNPRHKITKRGQNVTFRCDPISEHNRLYWYRQTLGQGPEFLTYFQNEAQLEKSRLLSDRFSAERPKGSFSTLEIQRTEQGDSAMYLCASSLDTGFSYGYTFGSGTRLTVV.

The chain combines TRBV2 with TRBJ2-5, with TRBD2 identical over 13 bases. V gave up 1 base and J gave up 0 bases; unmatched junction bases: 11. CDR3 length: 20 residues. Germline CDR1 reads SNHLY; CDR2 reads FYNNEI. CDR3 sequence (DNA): TGTGCCAGCAGTGAAGGGTCATGGGCGACTAGCGGGAGGTACCAAGAGACCCAGTACTTC. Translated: CASSEGSWATSGRYQETQYF.

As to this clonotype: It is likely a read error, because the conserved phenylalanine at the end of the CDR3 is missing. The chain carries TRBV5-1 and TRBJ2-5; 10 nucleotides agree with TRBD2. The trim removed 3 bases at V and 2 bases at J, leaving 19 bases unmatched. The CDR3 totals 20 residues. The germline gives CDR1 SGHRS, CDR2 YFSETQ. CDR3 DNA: TGCGCCAGCAGCTCTGGACTAGCGGCACGAGCGTTCATGGAACAAGAGACCCAGTACTCC. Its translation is CASSSGLAARAFMEQETQYS.